The clone carrying this T cell receptor (beta chain) was observed once. The data stem from a study of blood T cell repertoires in COVID-19. Across the whole study: The origin of the acute and convalescent COVID-19 samples was the United States, Italy and Spain.

Authors' analysis steps: Amplified reference gene primers provided the basis for estimating nucleated cell counts. The assay was immunoSEQ multiplex PCR, and TCRdb's table has in-frame clones only and misses some. V and J calls and clone size come straight from that table; D and trimming were deduced from the DNA. Of 55,000 to 75,000 clones in the sample, around 91% are singletons; the top ten hold around 9%. The sequence was obtained from a human donor in a cohort sampled during active COVID-19. Sequenced material: peripheral blood.

CDR3 in DNA: TGTGCCAGCAGCTCTGACCTCCGTAACAGGGGGATCGTAACTGAAGCTTTCTTT. This encodes CASSSDLRNRGIVTEAFF. This chain links TRBV11-2 with TRBJ1-1, with 8 bases lining up with TRBD1. The CDR3 has 18 residues. With 4 bases clipped from V and 5 bases from J, the junction kept 18 bases outside the gene matches. Germline CDR1 is SGHAT and CDR2 is FQNNGV.